This passage covers 19 T cell receptor beta chains from one sample sequenced in a study of cytomegalovirus exposure and HLA in healthy donors. 60 Vbeta and 13 Jbeta primers were used in PCR. TCRdb keeps only in-frame clones here, not all; method: immunoSEQ multiplex PCR. The table lists 100,000 to 150,000 clones, with approximately 1.6% in the top ten. Sequenced input: PBMCs. The receptors were gathered from a woman in her 40s in good health and CMV-seropositive.

The chain recombines TRBV12-2 with TRBJ2-5; the table calls TRBD2, which could not be checked here. TRBV12-2 is given as a pseudogene. CDR3 size: 15 residues. The CDR3 nucleotides read TGTGCAAGTCGCCCGACTAGCGGAAAACAAGAGACCCAGTACTTC. This codes for CASRPTSGKQETQYF.

The chain is built from TRBV5-1 and TRBJ2-6, with 8 nucleotides matching TRBD1. This CDR3 region has 17 residues. Per germline, CDR1 SGHRS and CDR2 YFSETQ. V lost 3 bases, J lost 0 bases, and 5 bases stayed unmatched. The CDR3 region has the DNA TGCGCCAGCAGCTCGACAGGGGCCAACTCTGGGGCCAACGTCCTGACTTTC. It codes for CASSSTGANSGANVLTF.

The chain combines TRBV27 with TRBJ2-2; 10 bases align to TRBD2. V dropped 6 bases and J dropped 8; count of bases not matched to a gene: 15. Germline loops: CDR1 MNHEY, CDR2 SMNVEV (reference sequence). The CDR3 is 17 residues long. In nucleotides, the CDR3 is TGTGCCAGCAGACAGCTTTTCAGCGGGAGGGCCCTTGGGGAGCTGTTTTTT. Translation: CASRQLFSGRALGELFF.

The J gene is TRBJ1-2, the V gene TRBV28; possible D gene TRBD1, 6 bases. The CDR3 loop spans 14 amino acids. Germline CDR1 MDHEN, CDR2 SYDVKM. V lost 3 bases to trimming and J lost 8 bases, with 16 bases between them. The DNA for the CDR3 is TGTGCCAGCAGTTTCTCAAATCAGGGGTCCGGCTACACCTTC. It is translated as CASSFSNQGSGYTF.

The gene calls are TRBV28 and TRBJ2-3; 9 bases fit TRBD1. The trim removed 2 bases at V and 5 bases at J, leaving 2 bases unmatched. In germline, CDR1 is MDHEN, CDR2 SYDVKM. The CDR3 runs 14 residues. The CDR3 DNA reads TGTGCCAGCAGTTTAACAGGGGGCCGAGATACGCAGTATTTT. It encodes CASSLTGGRDTQYF.

V usage is TRBV19 and J usage is TRBJ2-1; tentative D call: TRBD2 (5 bases). Germline lookup yields CDR1 LNHDA and CDR2 SQIVND (reference sequence). Between the trimmed V and J ends, which lost 5 bases and 6 bases, there was a span of 11 bases. This CDR3 is built from 13 residues. The CDR3 nucleotides read TGTGCCAGTAGTTCCCCCGGAGGCAATGAGCAGTTCTTC. Protein product: CASSSPGGNEQFF. Using reference TRBV19 and TRBJ2-1 for the parts outside the CDR3, the full variable domain is DGGITQSPKYLFRKEGQNVTLSCEQNLNHDAMYWYRQDPGQGLRLIYYSQIVNDFQKGDIAEGYSVSREKKESFPLTVTSAQKNPTAFYLCASSSPGGNEQFFGPGTRLTVL.

V is TRBV7-3 and J is TRBJ2-5, with D possibly TRBD2 on 6 matching bases. V gave up 5 bases and J gave up 2 bases, with 15 bases separating them. Germline V gene sequence: CDR1 SGHTA, CDR2 FQGTGA. The CDR3 extends over 15 amino acids. Here the CDR3 reads CASSHLGGLQETQYF. CDR3 nucleotides: TGTGCCAGCAGCCATCTAGGAGGGCTACAAGAGACCCAGTACTTC.

The chain couples TRBV7-9 to TRBJ1-5, with D possibly TRBD1 on 6 matching bases. The CDR3 is made up of 17 amino acids. Trimming left V 1 base short and J 3 bases short, with 16 bases between. Germline assignment: CDR1 SEHNR and CDR2 FQNEAQ (reference sequence). The CDR3 here is CASSLDLVGQNNQPQHF. CDR3 in DNA: TGTGCCAGCAGCTTAGATTTGGTCGGACAGAACAATCAGCCCCAGCATTTT.

The chain uses TRBV27 and TRBJ2-1; no definite D call. CDR1 is MNHEY and CDR2 is SMNVEV in the germline V gene (reference sequence). V lost 5 bases and J 0 bases, leaving 5 bases between the germline ends. This CDR3 contains 13 residues. CDR3 sequence reads: CASSTNSYNEQFF. CDR3 in DNA: TGTGCCAGCAGTACAAACTCCTACAATGAGCAGTTCTTC.

The chain carries TRBV18 and TRBJ1-5; TRBD1 might be the D (6 bases). Trimming cost V 1 base and J 11 bases, with 12 bases left between them. Germline CDR1 and CDR2: KGHSH and LQKENI. This CDR3 has 13 residues. The CDR3 DNA reads as TGTGCCAGCTCACCACAAGGACAGCTCGCCCAGCATTTT. It is translated as CASSPQGQLAQHF.

This rearrangement joins TRBV27 to TRBJ2-2; 8 bases map to TRBD1. V lost 5 bases to trimming and J lost 5 bases; unmatched junction nucleotides: 16. Germline CDR1 reads MNHEY; CDR2 reads SMNVEV (reference sequence). The CDR3 is made up of 18 amino acids. The DNA of the CDR3 is TGTGCCAGCAGTGGGGGAGGCAGGGGGCGTGAAGAGACCGGGGAGCTGTTTTTT. This codes for CASSGGGRGREETGELFF.

The V gene is TRBV6-1, the J gene TRBJ1-2, with TRBD1 matching 8 bases. CDR3 length: 15 residues. V lost 4 bases, J lost 4 bases, and 8 bases stayed unmatched. CDR1 is MNHNS, CDR2 SASEGT, per germline. CDR3 protein: CASSALAGQAYGYTF. In DNA form, the CDR3 reads TGTGCCAGCAGTGCCCTGGCGGGACAGGCCTATGGCTACACCTTC.

The chain uses TRBV7-3 and TRBJ1-1; TRBD1 matches at 7 bases. V shed 1 base, J shed 4 bases, and the junction held 0 bases outside the gene matches. Germline values: CDR1 SGHTA, CDR2 FQGTGA. The CDR3 runs to 13 residues. Here the CDR3 reads CASSLNRGTEAFF. CDR3 nucleotide sequence: TGTGCCAGCAGCTTAAACAGGGGCACTGAAGCTTTCTTT. The complete variable domain, with remaining parts taken from reference TRBV7-3 and TRBJ1-1, reads GAGVSQTPSNKVTEKGKYVELRCDPISGHTALYWYRQSLGQGPEFLIYFQGTGAADDSGLPNDRFFAVRPEGSVSTLKIQRTERGDSAVYLCASSLNRGTEAFFGQGTRLTVV.

The chain links TRBV4-1 to TRBJ2-1; 9 nucleotides agree with TRBD1. The junction had 7 bases not matched to a gene; V was cut back by 0 bases and J by 4 bases. This CDR3 spans 17 amino acids. Germline CDR1 MGHRA, CDR2 YSYEKL. Here the CDR3 reads CASSQDVQGALYNEQFF. The DNA of the CDR3 is TGCGCCAGCAGCCAAGACGTACAGGGGGCTCTATACAATGAGCAGTTCTTC.

The chain employs TRBV5-1 and TRBJ1-1; weak D call: TRBD1 (6 bases). Trimming took off 5 bases at V and 0 bases at J, with 14 bases between the two ends. From germline, CDR1 is SGHRS and CDR2 YFSETQ. The CDR3 covers 15 residues. In nucleotides, the CDR3 is TGCGCCAGCAGTCTTTTAGGGGGAATGAACACTGAAGCTTTCTTT. Its translation is CASSLLGGMNTEAFF. Combining the CDR3 with reference TRBV5-1 and TRBJ1-1 gives the whole variable domain KAGVTQTPRYLIKTRGQQVTLSCSPISGHRSVSWYQQTPGQGLQFLFEYFSETQRNKGNFPGRFSGRQFSNSRSEMNVSTLELGDSALYLCASSLLGGMNTEAFFGQGTRLTVV.

The V call is TRBV19, the J call TRBJ2-4; TRBD2 matches at 9 bases. Per germline, CDR1 LNHDA and CDR2 SQIVND (reference sequence). Trimming cost V 3 bases and J 0 bases; bases outside gene matches: 15. There are 20 residues in the CDR3. As DNA, the CDR3 is TGTGCCAGTAGTATCTCTCTCAGGGGGAGCGGGAGGCTAGCCAAAAACATTCAGTACTTC. The encoded protein is CASSISLRGSGRLAKNIQYF.

The chain links TRBV30 to TRBJ1-2, with a possible D match to TRBD1 (6 bases). CDR3 size: 12 residues. The ends were cut back, 7 bases at V and 7 bases at J, with 16 bases in the middle. Germline V gene lookup returns CDR1 GTSNPN and CDR2 SVGIG (reference sequence). The CDR3: CASSRGKGGYTF. The CDR3 DNA is TGTGCCTCCTCCAGGGGAAAAGGTGGCTACACCTTC.

The V gene is TRBV10-3, the J gene TRBJ2-7; a weak D match, TRBD1 (6 bases). Germline V gene lookup returns CDR1 ENHRY and CDR2 SYGVKD. Deletions cut 4 bases from V and 2 bases from J, with 15 bases between. The CDR3 runs to 15 residues. The CDR3 here is CAISVNRDTTYEQYF. The CDR3 region has the DNA TGTGCCATCAGTGTTAACCGGGACACCACCTACGAGCAGTACTTC.

The V and J genes are TRBV28 and TRBJ2-6; maybe TRBD2 (6 bases). V gave up 6 bases and J gave up 2 bases, with 11 bases separating them. The CDR3 sequence is 15 residues long. Germline values: CDR1 MDHEN, CDR2 SYDVKM. CDR3 sequence reads: CASRTGEAGANVLTF. CDR3 coding DNA: TGTGCCAGCAGGACCGGGGAGGCTGGGGCCAACGTCCTGACTTTC.